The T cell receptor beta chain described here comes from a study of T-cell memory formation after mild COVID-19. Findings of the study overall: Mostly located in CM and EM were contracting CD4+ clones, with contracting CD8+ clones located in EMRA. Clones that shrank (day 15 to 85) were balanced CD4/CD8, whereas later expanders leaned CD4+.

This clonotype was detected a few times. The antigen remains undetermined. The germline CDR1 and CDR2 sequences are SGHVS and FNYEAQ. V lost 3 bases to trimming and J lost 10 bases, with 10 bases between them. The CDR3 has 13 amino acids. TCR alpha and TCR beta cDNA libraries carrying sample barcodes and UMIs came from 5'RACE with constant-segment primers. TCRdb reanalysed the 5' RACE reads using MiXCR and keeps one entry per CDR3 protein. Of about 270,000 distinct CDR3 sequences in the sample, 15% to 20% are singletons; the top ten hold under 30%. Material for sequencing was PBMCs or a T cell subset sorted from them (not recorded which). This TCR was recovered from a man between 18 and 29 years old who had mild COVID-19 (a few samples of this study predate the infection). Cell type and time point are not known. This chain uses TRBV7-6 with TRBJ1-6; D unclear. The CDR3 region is CASSLSLGSPLHF. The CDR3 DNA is TGTGCCAGCAGCTTGTCCCTGGGGTCACCCCTCCACTTT.